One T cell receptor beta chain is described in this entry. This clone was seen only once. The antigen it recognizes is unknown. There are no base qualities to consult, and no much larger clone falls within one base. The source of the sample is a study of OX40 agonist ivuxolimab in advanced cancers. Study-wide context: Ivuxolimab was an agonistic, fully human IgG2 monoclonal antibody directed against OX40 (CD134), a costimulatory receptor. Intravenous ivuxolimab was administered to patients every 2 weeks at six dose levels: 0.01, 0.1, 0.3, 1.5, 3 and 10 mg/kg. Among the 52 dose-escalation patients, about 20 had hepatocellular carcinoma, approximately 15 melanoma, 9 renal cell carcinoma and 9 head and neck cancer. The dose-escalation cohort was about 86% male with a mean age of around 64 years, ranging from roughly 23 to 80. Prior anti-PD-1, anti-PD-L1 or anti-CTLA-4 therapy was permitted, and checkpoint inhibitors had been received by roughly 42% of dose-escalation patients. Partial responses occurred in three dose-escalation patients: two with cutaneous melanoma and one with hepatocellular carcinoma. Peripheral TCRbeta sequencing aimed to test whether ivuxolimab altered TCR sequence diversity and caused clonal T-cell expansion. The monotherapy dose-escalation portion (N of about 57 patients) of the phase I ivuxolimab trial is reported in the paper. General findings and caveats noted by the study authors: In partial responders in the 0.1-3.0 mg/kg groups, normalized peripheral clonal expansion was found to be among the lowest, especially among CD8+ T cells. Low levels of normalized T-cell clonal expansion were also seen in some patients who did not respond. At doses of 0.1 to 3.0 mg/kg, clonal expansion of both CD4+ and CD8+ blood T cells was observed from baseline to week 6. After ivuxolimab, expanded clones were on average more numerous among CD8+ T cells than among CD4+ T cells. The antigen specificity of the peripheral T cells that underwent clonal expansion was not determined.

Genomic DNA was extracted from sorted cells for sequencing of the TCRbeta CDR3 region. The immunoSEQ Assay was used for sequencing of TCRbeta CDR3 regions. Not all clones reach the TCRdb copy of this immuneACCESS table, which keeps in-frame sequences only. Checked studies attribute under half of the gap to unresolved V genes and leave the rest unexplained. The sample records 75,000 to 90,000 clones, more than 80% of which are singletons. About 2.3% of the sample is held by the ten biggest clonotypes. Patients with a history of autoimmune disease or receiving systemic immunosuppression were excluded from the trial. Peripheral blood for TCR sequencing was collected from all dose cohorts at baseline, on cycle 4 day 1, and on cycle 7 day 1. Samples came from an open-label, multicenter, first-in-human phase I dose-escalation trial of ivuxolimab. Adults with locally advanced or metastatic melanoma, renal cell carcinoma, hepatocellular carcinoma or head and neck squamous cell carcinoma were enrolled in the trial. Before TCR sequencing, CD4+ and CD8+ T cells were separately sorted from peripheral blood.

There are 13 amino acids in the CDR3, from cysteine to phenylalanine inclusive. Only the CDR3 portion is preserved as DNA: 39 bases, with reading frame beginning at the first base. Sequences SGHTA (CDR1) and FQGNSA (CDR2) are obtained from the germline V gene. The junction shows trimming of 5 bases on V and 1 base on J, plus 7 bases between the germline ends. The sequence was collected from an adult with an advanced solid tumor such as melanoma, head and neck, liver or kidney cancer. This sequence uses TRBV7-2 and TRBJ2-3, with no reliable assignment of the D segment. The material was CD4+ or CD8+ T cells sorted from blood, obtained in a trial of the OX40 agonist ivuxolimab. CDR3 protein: CASSPRGTDTQYF. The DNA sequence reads TGTGCCAGCAGCCCTAGGGGCACAGATACGCAGTATTTT.